This T cell receptor beta chain was documented in a study of blood T cells in healthy people across ages. Next came a second PCR, run for about 6 to 11 cycles, which used a sample-barcoded 5' primer along with a J-beta primer mix. Via MiXCR, TCRdb re-called the 5' RACE reads, giving one row per CDR3 protein. The sample shows about 640,000 distinct CDR3 sequences, approximately 30% of them seen only once. This CDR3 comprises 15 residues. From germline, CDR1 is SGHTA and CDR2 FQGNSA. Trimming cost V 4 bases and J 9 bases; bases outside gene matches: 10. The sequence was collected from a woman of 80 years or more in good health. The chain uses TRBV7-2 and TRBJ1-5; 9 nucleotides match TRBD1. The sample consisted of blood. CDR3: CASSSEGTGLAPQHF. Here the CDR3 DNA reads TGTGCCAGCAGCTCCGAGGGGACAGGGTTGGCGCCCCAGCATTTT.